This T cell receptor (beta chain) came from a study of HIV-infected children after antiretroviral therapy interruption. Study-wide findings and caveats: After treatment interruption started, naive CD4+ CDR3 overlap across time points dropped. The Gini coefficient of naive CD4+ repertoires rose, returning to baseline by 3 years.

The CDR3 has 15 amino acids. With 7 bases removed from V and 4 bases from J, the gap between germline ends came to 19 bases. RNA-based 3' RACE libraries used unique molecular identifiers. TCRdb reprocessed the 3' RACE reads with MiXCR, giving one entry per CDR3 protein. The data contain around 50,000 distinct CDR3 sequences, around 4.1% of them singletons. This clonotype was counted at least ten times. The antigen is undetermined. Treatment meaning: PENTA 11 planned treatment interruption arm or continuous ART arm. This sequence originates from a pool of human donors with HIV. J is TRBJ1-1 and V is TRBV12-3 or TRBV12-4, with D maybe TRBD1 (5 bases). Sequencing was performed on CD45RA+ CD4+ T cells from PBMCs, pooled from several time points, taken from a donor given antiretroviral therapy, either interrupted or continuous. Subset of the sample: naive CD4+ CD45RA+ CD45RO- T cells. The CDR3 protein is CASNEGKYVVTEAFF. The DNA of the CDR3 is TGTGCCAGCAACGAGGGGAAATACGTGGTCACTGAAGCTTTCTTT.